This T cell receptor beta chain came from a study of blood T cell repertoires in COVID-19. Across the whole study: PBMCs, B-cell-depleted T cells, or T cells provided the cDNA or gDNA that made up the material.

Per the original data handling: Estimates of nucleated cell counts were drawn from the amplification of reference gene primers. Clones were sequenced by immunoSEQ multiplex PCR, and TCRdb holds only the in-frame ones, with some missing. For V, J and clone size, that table is used; D and trimming come from the DNA. The profile shows approximately 500,000 clones, 89% of them singletons. Recruited during active infection, patients (from Seattle) were subsequently followed longitudinally. The sample consisted of peripheral blood. The receptor was derived from a young man with COVID-19, enrolled during active disease.

The CDR3 DNA is TGTGCCAGCAGCTTTTGGGGCGGGGATGGTGAAGAAAAACTGTTTTTT. Amino acids: CASSFWGGDGEEKLFF. The chain has TRBV5-5 and TRBJ1-4; a weak D match, TRBD1 (5 bases). In germline, CDR1 is SGHKS, CDR2 YYEKEE (reference sequence). Trimming cost V 2 bases and J 8 bases, with 19 bases left between them. CDR3 length: 16 amino acids.